These 29 T cell receptor beta chains came from one sample sequenced in a study of human CD4 T cells and Enterobacteriaceae. Here immunoSEQ multiplex PCR was the method, and the copy in TCRdb shows in-frame clones only, minus some. The data show 27,000 or so clones, with roughly 80% seen just once and approximately 0.9% held by the top ten. The memory gate held CD4+ cells that were not CD45RA+CCR7+CD95- naive cells, over 98% pure. Specimen: memory CD4+ T cells from blood. These receptor sequences come from a human donor in good health.

The chain combines TRBV6-1 with TRBJ1-5; D not resolved. This CDR3 spans 12 amino acids. Trimming pared 10 bases from V and 7 bases from J, leaving 14 bases between. Germline V gives CDR1 MNHNS, CDR2 SASEGT. CDR3 DNA: TGTGCCATCAGGAGGGAGTTCCAGCCCCAGCATTTT. Its protein is CAIRREFQPQHF.

The rearrangement joins TRBV10-3 to TRBJ2-3; perhaps TRBD2 as D (6 bases). V lost 0 bases and J lost 7, with 14 bases in between. CDR3 length: 15 residues. Germline loops: CDR1 ENHRY, CDR2 SYGVKD. In DNA form, the CDR3 reads TGTGCCATCAGTGAGTCGAGAGGAGGGGTTCATACGCAGTATTTT. Protein: CAISESRGGVHTQYF.

J is TRBJ2-6 and V is TRBV5-5; D uncertain. Germline loops: CDR1 SGHKS, CDR2 YYEKEE (reference sequence). Trimming removed 4 bases at V and 1 base at J, with 9 bases between. The CDR3 is 15 amino acids. The CDR3, as DNA: TGTGCCAGCAGCGTGACGATTTCTGGGGCCAACGTCCTGACTTTC. Translating gives CASSVTISGANVLTF.

This rearrangement joins TRBV28 to TRBJ1-2, with D perhaps matching TRBD1 (6 bases). The germline V and J ends were trimmed by 4 bases and 2 bases, with 14 bases remaining between them. The CDR3 has 15 residues. Germline V gene data show CDR1 as MDHEN and CDR2 as SYDVKM. CDR3 sequence reads: CASSYPQGQNYGYTF. Here the CDR3 DNA reads TGTGCCAGCAGTTATCCCCAGGGGCAGAACTATGGCTACACCTTC.

A single count supports this clone. The chain combines TRBV6-1 with TRBJ2-3; possible D gene TRBD2, 6 bases. Germline CDR1 and CDR2: MNHNS and SASEGT. Trimming took off 6 bases at V and 0 bases at J, with 10 bases between the two ends. CDR3 length equals 14 residues. The CDR3 DNA reads TGTGCCAGCAGGGAGGGCGGAAGCACAGATACGCAGTATTTT. Translation: CASREGGSTDTQYF.

The chain employs TRBV7-2 and TRBJ2-1, with TRBD1 as a possible D gene (5 bases). CDR1 and CDR2 from the germline V gene are SGHTA and FQGNSA. The CDR3 runs 13 residues. V lost 2 bases and J lost 15, with 17 bases in between. The CDR3 is CASSLSTVGARFF. The CDR3 region has the DNA TGTGCCAGCAGCTTATCGACCGTAGGGGCTCGGTTCTTC.

The rearrangement joins TRBV28 to TRBJ2-3, with D perhaps TRBD2 (6 bases). This CDR3 is 14 amino acids long. V lost 7 bases, J lost 5 bases, and 16 bases lay in between. CDR1 and CDR2 (germline): MDHEN, SYDVKM. CDR3: CASMRTGRGDTQYF. In DNA, the CDR3 is TGTGCCAGCATGCGGACTGGGCGGGGAGATACGCAGTATTTT. Looking up the rest from reference TRBV28 and TRBJ2-3 gives the full variable domain: DVKVTQSSRYLVKRTGEKVFLECVQDMDHENMFWYRQDPGLGLRLIYFSYDVKMKEKGDIPEGYSVSREKKERFSLILESASTNQTSMYLCASMRTGRGDTQYFGPGTRLTVL.

This sequence joins TRBV4-1 and TRBJ2-3; 11 bases are a match to TRBD2. The CDR3 has 18 amino acids. Germline lookup yields CDR1 MGHRA and CDR2 YSYEKL. Trimming at V came to 3 bases and at J to 3 bases, leaving 11 bases not matched to a gene. The CDR3 coding sequence is TGCGCCAGCAGCCAGGCTACAGAGACTAGCGGGGATACAGATACGCAGTATTTT. Protein: CASSQATETSGDTDTQYF.

The chain carries TRBV19 and TRBJ1-3, with unresolved D. The CDR3 is 16 amino acids. The germline gives CDR1 LNHDA, CDR2 SQIVND (reference sequence). Between the trimmed V and J ends, which lost 4 bases and 3 bases, there was a span of 16 bases. The CDR3 DNA is TGTGCCAGTAGTACTTACAGCGGCCCGCGTGGAAACACCATATATTTT. This sequence encodes CASSTYSGPRGNTIYF.

The rearrangement links TRBV25-1 to TRBJ2-4, with 8 bases that match TRBD1. CDR3 length equals 14 residues. The germline gives CDR1 MGHDK, CDR2 SYGVNS. J was trimmed by 7 bases and V by 2 bases; bases with no gene match: 4. CDR3: CASSEGQGRNIQYF. For the CDR3, the DNA is TGTGCCAGCAGTGAAGGACAGGGTCGGAACATTCAGTACTTC. Full variable domain (missing parts from reference TRBV25-1 and TRBJ2-4): EADIYQTPRYLVIGTGKKITLECSQTMGHDKMYWYQQDPGMELHLIHYSYGVNSTEKGDLSSESTVSRIRTEHFPLTLESARPSHTSQYLCASSEGQGRNIQYFGAGTRLSVL.

V is TRBV7-8 and J is TRBJ2-7; TRBD1 is a possible D gene (6 bases). The germline gives CDR1 SGHVS, CDR2 FQNEAQ. The CDR3 covers 16 residues. Between the trimmed V and J ends, which lost 0 bases and 4 bases, there was a span of 16 bases. The CDR3 DNA reads as TGTGCCAGCAGCTTAGCATGGGGGCTAGCCGATTACGAGCAGTACTTC. Amino acids: CASSLAWGLADYEQYF.

The chain uses TRBV2 and TRBJ2-1; 7 bases match TRBD1. In germline, CDR1 is SNHLY, CDR2 FYNNEI. The CDR3 totals 13 residues. V was pared by 7 bases and J by 7 bases, with 7 bases of the junction left unmatched. In nucleotides, the CDR3 is TGTGCCAGCACCGAGGGGGCAGTTAATGAGCAGTTCTTC. Translated, it gives CASTEGAVNEQFF.

The chain combines TRBV6-1 with TRBJ1-2, with 10 bases aligning to TRBD1. From germline, CDR1 is MNHNS and CDR2 SASEGT. The CDR3 spans 14 residues. J lost 5 bases, V lost 7 bases, and 7 bases had no gene match. The CDR3 loop is CASNMGDRGYGYTF. For the CDR3, the DNA is TGTGCCAGCAACATGGGGGACAGGGGTTATGGCTACACCTTC.

The CDR3 spells CASSPIQGGTEAFF. CDR3 DNA sequence: TGTGCCAGCTCACCAATACAGGGGGGGACTGAAGCTTTCTTT. The V and J genes are TRBV18 and TRBJ1-1, with 8 bases that match TRBD1. V lost 2 bases to trimming and J lost 5 bases; unmatched junction nucleotides: 4. The CDR3 consists of 14 residues. Germline assignment: CDR1 KGHSH and CDR2 LQKENI.

V and J are TRBV25-1 and TRBJ2-1; TRBD2 is a possible D gene (6 bases). The germline gives CDR1 MGHDK, CDR2 SYGVNS. V lost 5 bases to trimming and J lost 6 bases, with 14 bases between them. CDR3 size: 14 residues. The CDR3 loop is CASSPPQGGNEQFF. The CDR3 nucleotides read TGTGCCAGCAGTCCCCCGCAGGGAGGCAATGAGCAGTTCTTC.

This rearrangement joins TRBV27 to TRBJ1-2, with 12 positions matching TRBD1. The CDR3 is made up of 17 amino acids. The V and J ends lost 5 bases and 6 bases, in that order; junction bases with no gene match: 13. The V gene's germline CDR1 is MNHEY and CDR2 SMNVEV (reference sequence). CDR3: CASSALGTGGAWDGYTF. CDR3 nucleotide sequence: TGTGCCAGCAGTGCTTTAGGGACAGGGGGCGCTTGGGATGGCTACACCTTC.

The chain combines TRBV5-1 with TRBJ2-7, with 9 bases aligning to TRBD2. The CDR3 spans 16 residues. With 0 bases clipped from V and 1 base from J, the junction kept 5 bases outside the gene matches. CDR1 and CDR2 (germline): SGHRS, YFSETQ. The CDR3 protein is CASSLEAGGRSYEQYF. The CDR3 DNA reads as TGCGCCAGCAGCTTGGAAGCGGGGGGAAGGTCCTACGAGCAGTACTTC.

The V call is TRBV18, the J call TRBJ2-7; 8 bases are a match to TRBD1. Per the germline V gene, CDR1 is KGHSH and CDR2 is LQKENI. The CDR3 runs to 16 residues. V lost 0 bases and J lost 4; bases outside the gene matches: 8. This CDR3 is CASSPPKQGDSYEQYF. As DNA, the CDR3 is TGTGCCAGCTCACCACCGAAACAGGGGGACTCTTACGAGCAGTACTTC.

V gene TRBV4-2 combines with J gene TRBJ2-7; D tentatively fits TRBD1 or TRBD2 (5 bases each). Trimming pared 0 bases from V and 3 bases from J, leaving 21 bases between. This CDR3 comprises 18 residues. Germline CDR1 reads LGHNA; CDR2 reads YNFKEQ. The CDR3 DNA reads TGTGCCAGCAGCCAAGATAATTCGGGACCTACTCTTTACTACGAGCAGTACTTC. Its protein is CASSQDNSGPTLYYEQYF.

The chain recombines TRBV10-1 with TRBJ2-5, with 8 positions matching TRBD2. The CDR3 totals 18 residues. The germline CDR1 and CDR2 sequences are WNHNN and SYGVQD (reference sequence). V lost 3 bases to trimming and J lost 3 bases; unmatched junction nucleotides: 15. The CDR3 region is CASSDGTSGPTPKETQYF. In DNA, the CDR3 is TGCGCCAGCAGTGACGGTACTAGCGGTCCAACCCCTAAAGAGACCCAGTACTTC.

V is TRBV19 and J is TRBJ2-1, with TRBD2 identical over 9 bases. The CDR3 length is 17 residues. Germline CDR1 and CDR2: LNHDA and SQIVND (reference sequence). V dropped 0 bases and J dropped 6; count of bases not matched to a gene: 9. CDR3 DNA sequence: TGTGCCAGTAGTATAGATCTCGCGGGAGGGCTGGGCAATGAGCAGTTCTTC. It specifies CASSIDLAGGLGNEQFF.

The rearrangement links TRBV2 to TRBJ2-7; TRBD1 might be the D (6 bases). V was pared by 4 bases and J by 6 bases, with 19 bases between. The CDR3 is made up of 15 amino acids. Germline V gene lookup returns CDR1 SNHLY and CDR2 FYNNEI. In DNA form, the CDR3 reads TGTGCCAGCAGTGCGGTACAGGGTGGTATATCCGAGCAGTACTTC. This translates into CASSAVQGGISEQYF.

The gene calls are TRBV18 and TRBJ1-5; 8 bases agree with TRBD1. In germline, CDR1 is KGHSH, CDR2 LQKENI. The CDR3 extends over 16 amino acids. Trimming removed 4 bases from V and 4 bases from J; junction bases left unmatched: 9. The CDR3 region is CASSRDSGTGNQPQHF. CDR3 DNA sequence: TGTGCCAGCTCACGCGATTCCGGGACAGGAAATCAGCCCCAGCATTTT.

V is TRBV7-6 and J is TRBJ2-2; D is uncertain. The ends were cut back, 5 bases at V and 2 bases at J, with 6 bases in the middle. Looked up from germline, CDR1 is SGHVS and CDR2 is FNYEAQ. The CDR3 is 13 amino acids. The CDR3 reads CASSLGNTGELFF. The CDR3 DNA reads TGTGCCAGCAGCCTTGGAAACACCGGGGAGCTGTTTTTT.

The V call is TRBV6-6, the J call TRBJ2-2; D unresolved. In germline, CDR1 is MNHNY, CDR2 SVGAGI (reference sequence). Trimming took 8 bases from V and 2 from J, leaving 3 bases between them. This CDR3 comprises 11 residues. Here the CDR3 reads CASVNTGELFF. DNA of the CDR3: TGTGCCAGCGTAAACACCGGGGAGCTGTTTTTT.

There are a few counts of this clone. The V call is TRBV7-2, the J call TRBJ1-5, with a possible D match to TRBD1 (5 bases). Germline CDR1 reads SGHTA; CDR2 reads FQGNSA. V was shortened by 10 bases and J by 0 bases, with 10 bases between the two germline ends. This CDR3 is 13 amino acids long. The DNA for the CDR3 is TGTGCCACCGGGACGGCTAGCAATCAGCCCCAGCATTTT. Protein sequence: CATGTASNQPQHF.

V and J are TRBV2 and TRBJ2-7; D gene ambiguous. The CDR3 length is 15 residues. The germline V gene has CDR1 SNHLY and CDR2 FYNNEI. The V end lost 1 base, the J end lost 2 bases, and 12 bases lay between the germline ends. This CDR3 is CASSEVGFQPYEQYF. CDR3 coding DNA: TGTGCCAGCAGTGAAGTTGGGTTCCAACCCTACGAGCAGTACTTC. The variable domain in full, completed from reference TRBV2 and TRBJ2-7, reads EPEVTQTPSHQVTQMGQEVILRCVPISNHLYFYWYRQILGQKVEFLVSFYNNEISEKSEIFDDQFSVERPDGSNFTLKIRSTKLEDSAMYFCASSEVGFQPYEQYFGPGTRLTVT.

J is TRBJ2-5 and V is TRBV5-4; 11 bases are shared with TRBD1. The CDR3 loop spans 18 amino acids. The trim removed 3 bases at V and 4 bases at J, leaving 14 bases unmatched. Per germline, CDR1 SGHNT and CDR2 YYREEE (reference sequence). This CDR3 is CASSSPGQGAFFRETQYF. For the CDR3, the DNA is TGTGCCAGCAGCTCCCCCGGACAGGGGGCTTTCTTTCGAGAGACCCAGTACTTC.

The chain couples TRBV29-1 to TRBJ1-1; 7 nucleotides line up with TRBD1. The CDR3 contains 12 residues. The V gene end was trimmed by 7 bases and the J gene end by 1 base; junction bases not matched to a gene: 3. The V gene's germline CDR1 is SQVTM and CDR2 ANQGSEA. The CDR3 spells CSGDRWNTEAFF. Written as DNA, the CDR3 is TGCAGCGGGGACAGATGGAACACTGAAGCTTTCTTT.